This passage covers 20 T cell receptor beta chains from one sample sequenced in a study of OX40 agonist ivuxolimab in advanced cancers. Libraries were prepared by immunoSEQ multiplex PCR; TCRdb keeps only in-frame clonotypes and omits some of them. The sample consists of some 98,000 clones, around 87% of them appearing once. Source: CD4+ or CD8+ T cells sorted from blood, taken in a trial of the OX40 agonist ivuxolimab. The receptors here all came from an adult with an advanced solid tumor such as melanoma, head and neck, liver or kidney cancer.

CDR3 nucleotide sequence: TGTGCCAGCAGTGGGGACAATGAAAAACTGTTTTTT. This gives the protein CASSGDNEKLFF. The chain joins TRBV2 to TRBJ1-4, with D possibly matching TRBD1 (5 bases). Trimming took 4 bases from V and 5 from J, leaving 5 bases between them. This CDR3 comprises 12 residues. The V gene's germline CDR1 is SNHLY and CDR2 FYNNEI. Full variable domain (rest looked up from reference TRBV2 and TRBJ1-4): EPEVTQTPSHQVTQMGQEVILRCVPISNHLYFYWYRQILGQKVEFLVSFYNNEISEKSEIFDDQFSVERPDGSNFTLKIRSTKLEDSAMYFCASSGDNEKLFFGSGTQLSVL.

The J gene is TRBJ2-3, the V gene TRBV18; a weak D match, TRBD1 (7 bases). The CDR3 runs to 16 residues. Germline V lookup: CDR1 KGHSH, CDR2 LQKENI. The V and J ends lost 1 base and 2 bases respectively, with 13 bases between them. CDR3 sequence reads: CASSPLQGGVTDTQYF. CDR3 DNA: TGTGCCAGCTCACCACTGCAGGGGGGAGTCACAGATACGCAGTATTTT.

V usage is TRBV11-2 and J usage is TRBJ2-1, with 8 nucleotides matching TRBD1. Germline lookup yields CDR1 SGHAT and CDR2 FQNNGV. Trimming cost V 2 bases and J 4 bases; bases outside gene matches: 4. This CDR3 has 15 amino acids. The CDR3 here is CASSLPRTGYNEQFF. In DNA, the CDR3 is TGTGCCAGCAGCTTACCTAGGACAGGGTACAATGAGCAGTTCTTC.

The chain employs TRBV27 and TRBJ2-7; either TRBD1 or TRBD2 may fit D (6 bases each). In germline, CDR1 is MNHEY, CDR2 SMNVEV (reference sequence). The V gene lost 3 bases and the J gene lost 7 bases, with 10 bases spanning the gap. There are 12 residues in the CDR3. CDR3: CASSLGAGEQYF. The CDR3 DNA is TGTGCCAGCAGTTTGGGGGCGGGAGAGCAGTACTTC.

The genes are TRBV5-6 and TRBJ2-7, with no clear D. Germline V gives CDR1 SGHDT, CDR2 YYEEEE. The CDR3 consists of 11 residues. Between the trimmed V and J ends, which lost 4 bases and 5 bases, there was a span of 7 bases. The CDR3 loop reads CASSLRNEQYF. CDR3 DNA: TGTGCCAGCAGCCTTCGGAACGAGCAGTACTTC. Supplemented by reference TRBV5-6 and TRBJ2-7, the full variable domain reads DAGVTQSPTHLIKTRGQQVTLRCSPKSGHDTVSWYQQALGQGPQFIFQYYEEEERQRGNFPDRFSGHQFPNYSSELNVNALLLGDSALYLCASSLRNEQYFGPGTRLTVT.

The rearrangement joins TRBV21-1 to TRBJ2-2; the DNA was not used to check the table's D call, TRBD2. TRBV21-1 is shown as a pseudogene. This CDR3 spans 15 amino acids. The CDR3 spells CASSKVSGKSGELFF. CDR3 in DNA: TGTGCCAGCAGCAAAGTTTCGGGGAAGTCGGGGGAGCTGTTTTTT.

The rearrangement uses TRBV6-5 and TRBJ2-7; the D is unclear. The CDR3 is made up of 14 amino acids. Germline V gene sequence: CDR1 MNHEY, CDR2 SVGAGI. Deletions cut 5 bases from V and 0 bases from J, with 11 bases between. The CDR3 coding sequence is TGTGCCAGCAGTCGCGGCTCGAGCTCCTACGAGCAGTACTTC. Protein: CASSRGSSSYEQYF.

The chain joins TRBV27 to TRBJ2-7; unclear D gene. Germline V gene sequence: CDR1 MNHEY, CDR2 SMNVEV (reference sequence). The CDR3 has 13 amino acids. V was pared by 3 bases and J by 0 bases, with 6 bases between. CDR3 sequence reads: CASSLAVSYEQYF. The DNA for the CDR3 is TGTGCCAGCAGTTTGGCGGTCTCCTACGAGCAGTACTTC.

This clone has a single count. This sequence joins TRBV5-4 and TRBJ1-3; D is uncertain. The V end was cut by 4 bases, the J end by 0 bases, with 5 bases between. CDR3 length equals 13 residues. Germline V gene sequence: CDR1 SGHNT, CDR2 YYREEE (reference sequence). CDR3 nucleotides: TGTGCCAGCAGCGTGGACTCTGGAAACACCATATATTTT. Amino acid sequence: CASSVDSGNTIYF.

The chain recombines TRBV5-1 with TRBJ2-1, with D possibly being TRBD1 (6 bases). The V and J ends lost 6 bases and 6 bases respectively, with 19 bases between them. The CDR3 is 15 residues long. Germline CDR1 SGHRS, CDR2 YFSETQ. CDR3 loop: CASTMDSGVGNEQFF. Written as DNA, the CDR3 is TGCGCCAGCACCATGGACAGTGGGGTCGGCAATGAGCAGTTCTTC.

The rearrangement uses TRBV4-1 and TRBJ2-7; possibly TRBD2 for D (6 bases). Trimming shortened V by 4 bases and J by 1 base, and 11 bases separated the two germline ends. The CDR3 extends over 14 amino acids. Germline assignment: CDR1 MGHRA and CDR2 YSYEKL. The CDR3 region has the DNA TGCGCCAGCAGCCGGGGGGACTCTTCCTACGAGCAGTACTTC. This encodes CASSRGDSSYEQYF.

V and J are TRBV7-9 and TRBJ1-4; a possible D gene is TRBD1 (5 bases). The germline V gene has CDR1 SEHNR and CDR2 FQNEAQ (reference sequence). V gave up 2 bases and J gave up 4 bases, with 17 bases separating them. The CDR3 sequence is 17 residues long. Here the CDR3 DNA reads TGTGCCAGCAGCTTATTACGCTCAGACAGTTATAATGAAAAACTGTTTTTT. Its protein is CASSLLRSDSYNEKLFF.

The chain has TRBV4-1 and TRBJ1-5; 12 nucleotides align to TRBD1. J gave up 5 bases and V 3 bases, and 23 bases lay outside the gene matches. Germline assignment: CDR1 MGHRA and CDR2 YSYEKL. This CDR3 spans 22 amino acids. In DNA, the CDR3 is TGCGCCAGCAGCCAGTTCCCCAGGGCCTCCGGGACAGGGGGCAAGATCGATCAGCCCCAGCATTTT. Its protein product is CASSQFPRASGTGGKIDQPQHF.

The V gene is TRBV25-1, the J gene TRBJ2-1; D is unclear. From germline, CDR1 is MGHDK and CDR2 SYGVNS. This CDR3 is built from 17 residues. Trimming left V 4 bases short and J 1 base short, with 17 bases between. The DNA for the CDR3 is TGTGCCAGCAGTGCCAATTCTGGGTATGGGTCCTACAATGAGCAGTTCTTC. It specifies CASSANSGYGSYNEQFF.

The sample holds a few counts of this clone. The CDR3 nucleotides read TGTGCCAGCAGCAAGTTGGGGCTCTCCTACGAGCAGTACTTC. It translates to CASSKLGLSYEQYF. The rearrangement joins TRBV27 to TRBJ2-7, with D maybe TRBD1 (5 bases). The germline V gene encodes CDR1 MNHEY and CDR2 SMNVEV (reference sequence). The CDR3 spans 14 residues. V lost 6 bases, J lost 0 bases, and 12 bases lay in between.

The genes are TRBV18 and TRBJ2-7; 10 bases are shared with TRBD1. The CDR3 contains 14 residues. From germline, CDR1 is KGHSH and CDR2 LQKENI. J gave up 3 bases and V 5 bases, and 4 bases lay outside the gene matches. DNA for the CDR3: TGTGCCAGCTCAATGGGGACAGGGGACTACGAGCAGTACTTC. It yields the protein CASSMGTGDYEQYF.

The rearrangement joins TRBV23-1 to TRBJ1-2, with D perhaps TRBD1 (5 bases). Being an ORF, TRBV23-1 has a function that is uncertain. The CDR3 is 14 residues long. With 6 bases removed from V and 4 bases from J, the gap between germline ends came to 15 bases. Here the CDR3 DNA reads TGCGCCAGCAGCCGTGGCAGGGCCTCCTATGGCTACACCTTC. Protein sequence: CASSRGRASYGYTF.

The J gene is TRBJ1-1, the V gene TRBV5-6, with no clear D. There are 15 residues in the CDR3. Per germline, CDR1 SGHDT and CDR2 YYEEEE. The V and J ends lost 4 bases and 4 bases respectively, with 17 bases between them. Here the CDR3 DNA reads TGTGCCAGCAGCCTCACCGACCGTGGATCCACTGAAGCTTTCTTT. This sequence encodes CASSLTDRGSTEAFF.

The rearrangement links TRBV9 to TRBJ1-2; tentatively, D is TRBD1 (5 bases). Germline V gives CDR1 SGDLS, CDR2 YYNGEE. The V end lost 2 bases, the J end lost 2 bases, and 13 bases lay between the germline ends. The CDR3 spans 15 residues. CDR3 residues: CASSVPGPTNYGYTF. For the CDR3, the DNA is TGTGCCAGCAGCGTCCCGGGACCCACCAACTATGGCTACACCTTC.

J is TRBJ2-7 and V is TRBV7-6, with 7 bases that match TRBD2. CDR3 length equals 13 residues. Germline V lookup: CDR1 SGHVS, CDR2 FNYEAQ. Trimming removed 4 bases from V and 3 bases from J; junction bases left unmatched: 3. This CDR3 is CASSSGLVYEQYF. CDR3 nucleotides: TGTGCCAGCAGCTCCGGACTAGTCTACGAGCAGTACTTC.